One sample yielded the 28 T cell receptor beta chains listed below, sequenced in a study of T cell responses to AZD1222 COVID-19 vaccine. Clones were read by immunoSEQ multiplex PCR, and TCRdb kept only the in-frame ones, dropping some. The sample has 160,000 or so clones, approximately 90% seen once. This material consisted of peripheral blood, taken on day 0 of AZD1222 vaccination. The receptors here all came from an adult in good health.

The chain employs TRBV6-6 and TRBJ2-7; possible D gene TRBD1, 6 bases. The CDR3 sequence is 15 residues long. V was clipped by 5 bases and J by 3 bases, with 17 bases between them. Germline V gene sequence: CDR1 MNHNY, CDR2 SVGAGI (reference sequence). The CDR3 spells CASSTGHSDLYEQYF. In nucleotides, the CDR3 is TGTGCCAGCAGTACGGGACACTCAGACCTCTACGAGCAGTACTTC.

The CDR3, as DNA: TGTGCCAGCAGCTTGGGCCAGCTCTCTAACTATGGCTACACCTTC. It codes for CASSLGQLSNYGYTF. V is TRBV7-2 and J is TRBJ1-2; D unresolved. The CDR3 runs 15 residues. Germline V CDR1 and CDR2: SGHTA, FQGNSA. Trimming removed 3 bases from V and 0 bases from J, with 11 bases in between.

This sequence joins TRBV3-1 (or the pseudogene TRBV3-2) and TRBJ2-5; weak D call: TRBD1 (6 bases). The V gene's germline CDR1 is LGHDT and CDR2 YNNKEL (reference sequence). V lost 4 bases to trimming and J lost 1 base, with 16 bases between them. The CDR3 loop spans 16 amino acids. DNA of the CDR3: TGTGCCAGCAGCCTTACCTCACAGGGCTTCCAAGAGACCCAGTACTTC. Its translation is CASSLTSQGFQETQYF.

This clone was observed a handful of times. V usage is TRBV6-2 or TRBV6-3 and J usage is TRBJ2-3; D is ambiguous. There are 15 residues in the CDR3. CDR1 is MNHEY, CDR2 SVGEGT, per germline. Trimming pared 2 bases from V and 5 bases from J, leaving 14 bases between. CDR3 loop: CASSYKGPSGDTQYF. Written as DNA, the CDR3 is TGTGCCAGCAGTTACAAGGGCCCCTCGGGAGATACGCAGTATTTT.

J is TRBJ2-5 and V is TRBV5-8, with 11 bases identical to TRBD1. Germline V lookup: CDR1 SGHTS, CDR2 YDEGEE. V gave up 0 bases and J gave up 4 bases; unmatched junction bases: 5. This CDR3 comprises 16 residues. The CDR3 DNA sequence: TGTGCCAGCAGCTTGGGGACGGACAGGGGGCGAGAGACCCAGTACTTC. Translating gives CASSLGTDRGRETQYF.

The CDR3 here is CASKENTEAFF. Here the CDR3 DNA reads TGTGCCAGTAAAGAGAACACTGAAGCTTTCTTT. The chain joins TRBV19 to TRBJ1-1; D gene unclear. CDR3 length: 11 amino acids. V shed 7 bases and J shed 1 base, with 4 bases lying between them. Per germline, CDR1 LNHDA and CDR2 SQIVND (reference sequence).

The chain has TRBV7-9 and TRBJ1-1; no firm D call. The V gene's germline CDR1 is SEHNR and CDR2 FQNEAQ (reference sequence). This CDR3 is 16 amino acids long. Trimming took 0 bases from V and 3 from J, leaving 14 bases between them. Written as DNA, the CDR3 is TGTGCCAGCAGCTTAGCGGCAGGTACTCGGGACACTGAAGCTTTCTTT. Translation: CASSLAAGTRDTEAFF.

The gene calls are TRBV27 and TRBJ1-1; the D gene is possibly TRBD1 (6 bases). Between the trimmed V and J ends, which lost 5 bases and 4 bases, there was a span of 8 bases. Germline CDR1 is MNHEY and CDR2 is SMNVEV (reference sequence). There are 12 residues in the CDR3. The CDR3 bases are TGTGCCAGCAGTGACAGGTCCACTGAAGCTTTCTTT. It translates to CASSDRSTEAFF.

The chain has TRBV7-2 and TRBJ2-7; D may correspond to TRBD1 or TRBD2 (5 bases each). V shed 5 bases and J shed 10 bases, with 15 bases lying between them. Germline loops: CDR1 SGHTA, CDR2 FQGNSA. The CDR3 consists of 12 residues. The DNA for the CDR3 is TGTGCCAGCAGCCTAGGGACCCATGTCCAGTACTTC. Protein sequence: CASSLGTHVQYF.

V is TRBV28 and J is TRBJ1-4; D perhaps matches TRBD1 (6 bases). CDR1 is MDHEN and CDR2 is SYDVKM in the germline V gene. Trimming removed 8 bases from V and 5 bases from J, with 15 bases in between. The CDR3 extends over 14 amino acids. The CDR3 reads CASGLTGFNEKLFF. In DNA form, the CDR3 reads TGTGCCAGCGGGTTGACAGGCTTCAATGAAAAACTGTTTTTT.

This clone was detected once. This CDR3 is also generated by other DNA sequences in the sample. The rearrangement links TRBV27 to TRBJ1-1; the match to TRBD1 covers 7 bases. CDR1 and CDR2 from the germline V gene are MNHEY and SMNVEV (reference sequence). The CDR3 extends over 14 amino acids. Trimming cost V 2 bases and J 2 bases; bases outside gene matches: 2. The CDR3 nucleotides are TGTGCCAGCAGTTTAGGAGGGGGCAACACTGAAGCTTTCTTT. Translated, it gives CASSLGGGNTEAFF.

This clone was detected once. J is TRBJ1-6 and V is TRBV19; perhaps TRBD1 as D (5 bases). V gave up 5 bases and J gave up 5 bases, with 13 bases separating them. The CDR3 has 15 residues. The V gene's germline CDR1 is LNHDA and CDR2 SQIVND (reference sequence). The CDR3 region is CASSFVGGNNSPLHF. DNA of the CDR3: TGTGCCAGTAGTTTTGTTGGGGGTAATAATTCACCCCTCCACTTT.

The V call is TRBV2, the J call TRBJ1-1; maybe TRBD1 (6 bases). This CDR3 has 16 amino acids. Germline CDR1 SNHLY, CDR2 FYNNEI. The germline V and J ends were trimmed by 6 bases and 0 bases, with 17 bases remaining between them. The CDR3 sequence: CASRGRSDSLNTEAFF. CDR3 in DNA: TGTGCCAGCAGGGGCCGATCGGACAGCTTGAACACTGAAGCTTTCTTT. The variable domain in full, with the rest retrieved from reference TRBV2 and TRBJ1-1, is EPEVTQTPSHQVTQMGQEVILRCVPISNHLYFYWYRQILGQKVEFLVSFYNNEISEKSEIFDDQFSVERPDGSNFTLKIRSTKLEDSAMYFCASRGRSDSLNTEAFFGQGTRLTVV.

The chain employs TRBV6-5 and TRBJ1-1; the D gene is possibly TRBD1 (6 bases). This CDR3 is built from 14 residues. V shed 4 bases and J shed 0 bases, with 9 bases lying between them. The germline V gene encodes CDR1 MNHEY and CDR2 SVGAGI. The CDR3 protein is CASSFEGVNTEAFF. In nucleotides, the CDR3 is TGTGCCAGCAGTTTTGAGGGGGTGAACACTGAAGCTTTCTTT.

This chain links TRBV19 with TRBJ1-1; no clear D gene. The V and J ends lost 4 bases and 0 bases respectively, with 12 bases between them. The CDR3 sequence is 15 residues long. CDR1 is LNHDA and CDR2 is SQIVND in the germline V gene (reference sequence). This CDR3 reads CASSTQPGLNTEAFF. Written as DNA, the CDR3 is TGTGCCAGTAGTACCCAACCGGGATTGAACACTGAAGCTTTCTTT.

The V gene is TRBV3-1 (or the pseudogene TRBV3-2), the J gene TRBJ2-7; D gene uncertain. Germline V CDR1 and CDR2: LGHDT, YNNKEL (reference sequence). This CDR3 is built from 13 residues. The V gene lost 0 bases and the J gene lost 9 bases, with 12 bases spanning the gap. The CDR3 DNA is TGTGCCAGCAGCCAAGATGGGCAGGAAGGGCAGTACTTC. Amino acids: CASSQDGQEGQYF.

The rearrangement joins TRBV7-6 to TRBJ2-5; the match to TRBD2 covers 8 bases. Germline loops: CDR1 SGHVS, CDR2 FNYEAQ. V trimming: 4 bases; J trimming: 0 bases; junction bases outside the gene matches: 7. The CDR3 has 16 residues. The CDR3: CASSSEVAGNQETQYF. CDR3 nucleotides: TGTGCCAGCAGCTCAGAGGTAGCGGGGAACCAAGAGACCCAGTACTTC.

For the CDR3, the DNA is TGTGCCAGCAGCCAACTTCCGGGTTCTGGGGCCAACGTCCTGACTTTC. Residues: CASSQLPGSGANVLTF. The rearrangement uses TRBV14 and TRBJ2-6, with unresolved D. V lost 2 bases to trimming and J lost 1 base, with 9 bases between them. CDR1 and CDR2 from the germline V gene are SGHDN and FVKESK. This CDR3 is built from 16 residues.

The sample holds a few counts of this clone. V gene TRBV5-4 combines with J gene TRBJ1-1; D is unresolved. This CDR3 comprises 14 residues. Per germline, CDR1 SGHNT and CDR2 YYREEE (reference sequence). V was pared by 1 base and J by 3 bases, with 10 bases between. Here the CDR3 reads CASSLPGRDTEAFF. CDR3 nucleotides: TGTGCCAGCAGCTTGCCTGGACGGGACACTGAAGCTTTCTTT.

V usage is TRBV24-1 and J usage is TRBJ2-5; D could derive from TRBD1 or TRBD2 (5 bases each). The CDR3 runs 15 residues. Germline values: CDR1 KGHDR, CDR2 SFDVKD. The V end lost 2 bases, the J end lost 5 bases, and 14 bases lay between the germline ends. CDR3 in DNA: TGTGCCACCAGTGATTCGGGGCAGGGACCCGAGACCCAGTACTTC. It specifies CATSDSGQGPETQYF.

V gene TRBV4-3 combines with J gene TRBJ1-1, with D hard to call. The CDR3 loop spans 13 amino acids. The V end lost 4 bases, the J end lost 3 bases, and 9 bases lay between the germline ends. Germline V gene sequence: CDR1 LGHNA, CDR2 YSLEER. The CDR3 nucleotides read TGCGCCAGCAGCCTGGGTCAGGACACTGAAGCTTTCTTT. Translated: CASSLGQDTEAFF.

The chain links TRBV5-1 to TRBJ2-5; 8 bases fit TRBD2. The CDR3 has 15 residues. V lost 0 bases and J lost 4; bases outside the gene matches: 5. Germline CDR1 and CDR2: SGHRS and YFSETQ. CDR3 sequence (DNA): TGCGCCAGCAGCTTGGCGCGGGGGGCTTTAGAGACCCAGTACTTC. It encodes CASSLARGALETQYF.

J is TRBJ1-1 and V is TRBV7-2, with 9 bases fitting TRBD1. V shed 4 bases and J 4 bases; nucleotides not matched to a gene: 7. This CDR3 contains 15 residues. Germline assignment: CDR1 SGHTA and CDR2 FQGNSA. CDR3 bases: TGTGCCAGCAGCTCTCTACAGGGGGCGGGCACTGAAGCTTTCTTT. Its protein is CASSSLQGAGTEAFF.

CDR3 residues: CSVRELFRGYNEQFF. The DNA of the CDR3 is TGCAGCGTTCGAGAACTCTTTAGGGGGTACAATGAGCAGTTCTTC. The V call is TRBV29-1, the J call TRBJ2-1, with a weak D call TRBD1 (6 bases). CDR1 and CDR2 (germline): SQVTM, ANQGSEA. V lost 5 bases, J lost 4 bases, and 18 bases lay in between. The CDR3 sequence is 15 residues long.

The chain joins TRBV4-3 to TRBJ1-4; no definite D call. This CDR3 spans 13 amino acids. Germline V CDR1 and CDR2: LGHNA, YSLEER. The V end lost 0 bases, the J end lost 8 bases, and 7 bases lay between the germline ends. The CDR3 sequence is CASSQDLSEKLFF. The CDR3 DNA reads TGCGCCAGCAGCCAAGATTTGAGCGAAAAACTGTTTTTT.

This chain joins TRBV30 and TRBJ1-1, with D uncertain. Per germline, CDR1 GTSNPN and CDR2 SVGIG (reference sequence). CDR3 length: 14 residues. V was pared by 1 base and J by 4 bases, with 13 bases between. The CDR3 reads CAWSGPTLATEAFF. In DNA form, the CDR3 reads TGTGCCTGGAGTGGCCCCACACTCGCCACTGAAGCTTTCTTT. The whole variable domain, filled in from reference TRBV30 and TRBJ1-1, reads SQTIHQWPATLVQPVGSPLSLECTVEGTSNPNLYWYRQAAGRGLQLLFYSVGIGQISSEVPQNLSASRPQDRQFILSSKKLLLSDSGFYLCAWSGPTLATEAFFGQGTRLTVV.

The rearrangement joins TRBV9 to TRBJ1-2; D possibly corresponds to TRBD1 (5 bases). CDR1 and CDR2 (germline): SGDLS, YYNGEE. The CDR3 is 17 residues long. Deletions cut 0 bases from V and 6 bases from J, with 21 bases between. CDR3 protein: CASSVEMEQAYGDGYTF. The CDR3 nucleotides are TGTGCCAGCAGCGTAGAAATGGAACAGGCCTATGGTGATGGCTACACCTTC.

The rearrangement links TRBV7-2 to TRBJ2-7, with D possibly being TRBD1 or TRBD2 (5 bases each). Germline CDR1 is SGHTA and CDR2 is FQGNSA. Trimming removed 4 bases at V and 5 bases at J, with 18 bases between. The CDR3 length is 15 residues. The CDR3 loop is CASSYSGTAKNEQYF. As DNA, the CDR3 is TGTGCCAGCAGCTATTCCGGGACGGCGAAGAACGAGCAGTACTTC.